This TCR beta chain stems from a study of CD8+ T cells in alopecia areata. cDNA prepared by RNA extraction and subsequent reverse transcription served as the template for sequencing. The protocol was immunoSEQ multiplex PCR, while the TCRdb copy is restricted to in-frame clones and leaves out a portion. The table records around 250,000 clones, 67% of them present only once. The CDR3 extends over 15 amino acids. The ends lost 4 bases at V and 0 bases at J; junction bases unmatched: 6. Germline loops: CDR1 SGHRS, CDR2 YFSETQ. The rearrangement links TRBV5-1 to TRBJ2-5; 7 bases are shared with TRBD1. The TCR was taken from a human donor with alopecia areata. Material: CD4+ T cells sorted from blood, obtained at week 0. The CDR3 nucleotides are TGCGCCAGCAGCCTACTGACAGGGAACCAAGAGACCCAGTACTTC. It codes for CASSLLTGNQETQYF.